Each of the 30 T cell receptor beta chains below was sequenced from the same sample in a study of T cells in Graves' hyperthyroidism and ophthalmopathy. Amplification targeted TCR beta CDR3 regions from RNA transcripts. The primer set for the first-round RT-PCR of the TCR CDR3 was HTBI. TCRdb analysed the multiplex PCR reads with MiXCR anew, one entry per CDR3 protein. In the table there are 530,000 or so distinct CDR3 sequences, roughly 46% of which are singletons. The source material was peripheral blood or thyroid tissue (not recorded which). The receptors here all came from a young woman with Graves' hyperthyroidism.

As concerns this clonotype: Possible read error: a much larger clone is one base away. Written as DNA, the CDR3 is TGCAGCGTTGAAAGTGGTACGGGCCCCCCCGGTGAGCAGTACTTC. Its translation: CSVESGTGPPGEQYF. The chain has TRBV29-1 and TRBJ2-7; D gene uncertain. Germline values: CDR1 SQVTM, CDR2 ANQGSEA. Trimming shortened V by 2 bases and J by 7 bases, and 21 bases separated the two germline ends. The CDR3 length is 15 residues.

The chain couples TRBV11-3 to TRBJ1-3; D possibly corresponds to TRBD1 (5 bases). Germline lookup yields CDR1 SGHNT and CDR2 YENEEA. This CDR3 comprises 17 residues. The ends were cut back, 5 bases at V and 4 bases at J, with 21 bases in the middle. The CDR3: CASSTLNARARGNTIYF. The CDR3 DNA reads as TGTGCCAGCAGCACACTGAACGCCAGGGCAAGAGGAAACACCATATATTTT.

The table lists this clonotype with many counts. The rearrangement uses TRBV7-2 and TRBJ1-2; D is unresolved. Germline CDR1 and CDR2: SGHTA and FQGNSA. The ends were cut back, 0 bases at V and 5 bases at J, with 4 bases in the middle. CDR3 length equals 12 residues. The CDR3 coding sequence is TGTGCCAGCAGCTTAGCGGGATATGGCTACACCTTC. Its translation: CASSLAGYGYTF.

This clonotype occurred many times. Its ends do not fully match the called genes, so a read error is possible. The rearrangement joins TRBV7-7 to TRBJ2-5, with 15 bases lining up with TRBD2. CDR1 is SSHAT, CDR2 FNYEAQ, per germline (reference sequence). The CDR3 is 17 amino acids. The CDR3 DNA reads TGTGCTAGCAGCTCCGGACTAGCGGGAGGGCCCGGAGAGACCCAGTACTTC. It yields the protein CASSSGLAGGPGETQYF. The whole variable domain, remainder taken from reference TRBV7-7 and TRBJ2-5, is GAGVSQSPRYKVTKRGQDVTLRCDPISSHATLYWYQQALGQGPEFLTYFNYEAQPDKSGLPSDRFSAERPEGSISTLTIQRTEQRDSAMYRCASSSGLAGGPGETQYFGPGTRLLVL.

V gene TRBV10-3 combines with J gene TRBJ1-5; D gene ambiguous. In germline, CDR1 is ENHRY, CDR2 SYGVKD. The CDR3 runs 14 residues. Trimming pared 10 bases from V and 0 bases from J, leaving 13 bases between. CDR3 nucleotide sequence: TGTGCCACTCAGAGACCTTATAGCAATCAGCCCCAGCATTTT. Protein product: CATQRPYSNQPQHF.

This clonotype was seen at least ten times. In nucleotides, the CDR3 is TGTGCCAGCAGCAAGGGCACAGGGCCATTCCACGAGCAGTACTTC. Residues: CASSKGTGPFHEQYF. This chain uses TRBV7-2 with TRBJ2-7; the D gene is possibly TRBD1 (6 bases). Between the trimmed V and J ends, which lost 5 bases and 5 bases, there was a span of 19 bases. The CDR3 length is 15 residues. From germline, CDR1 is SGHTA and CDR2 FQGNSA.

Concerning this clonotype: A junction end diverges from the germline sequence, so it may reflect a read error. This chain uses TRBV12-3 or TRBV12-4 with TRBJ1-3; D might be TRBD1 (6 bases). The CDR3 spans 9 residues. CDR3 amino acids: CASTRRDIF. The CDR3 bases are TGTGCCAGCACCCGGAGGGACATTTTT.

This clonotype was counted at least ten times. This chain connects TRBV2 to TRBJ2-7; no reliable D call. Germline V gene data show CDR1 as SNHLY and CDR2 as FYNNEI. CDR3 length: 14 amino acids. V lost 5 bases and J lost 0, with 11 bases in between. The CDR3 sequence is CASSTTFDSYEQYF. As DNA, the CDR3 is TGTGCCAGCAGTACGACATTCGACTCCTACGAGCAGTACTTC.

This clonotype was recorded at least ten times. The rearrangement links TRBV19 to TRBJ1-5; D not certain. The CDR3 covers 12 residues. Looked up from germline, CDR1 is LNHDA and CDR2 is SQIVND (reference sequence). V was pared by 7 bases and J by 1 base, with 5 bases between. CDR3 DNA sequence: TGTGCCAGTACTGGGAGCAATCAGCCCCAGCATTTT. Translated, it gives CASTGSNQPQHF.

In nucleotides, the CDR3 is TGCAGTGCCAGCTCACCGGGACAGGGAGGCAATCAGCCCCAGCATTTT. It translates to CSASSPGQGGNQPQHF. The chain combines TRBV20-1 with TRBJ1-5; 9 bases are a match to TRBD1. Trimming took 6 bases from V and 2 from J; bases not matched to a gene: 11. CDR3 length: 16 amino acids. The germline V gene encodes CDR1 DFQATT and CDR2 SNEGSKA (reference sequence).

The CDR3 loop is CASSGAGSGEAEQYF. The CDR3 nucleotides read TGTGCCAGCAGTGGCGCGGGAAGTGGGGAGGCCGAGCAGTACTTC. The chain joins TRBV12-3 or TRBV12-4 to TRBJ2-7, with D perhaps TRBD2 (6 bases). The CDR3 spans 15 residues. The V gene lost 5 bases and the J gene lost 6 bases, with 20 bases spanning the gap.

This clonotype was seen ten or more times. J is TRBJ2-5 and V is TRBV20-1, with D perhaps given as TRBD1 or TRBD2 (5 bases each). CDR1 DFQATT and CDR2 SNEGSKA come from the germline V gene (reference sequence). Trimming left V 0 bases short and J 5 bases short, with 16 bases between. The CDR3 is 15 amino acids. DNA of the CDR3: TGCAGTGCTAGAGATTTAGCACTCTGGGGGGAGACCCAGTACTTC. Translated: CSARDLALWGETQYF.

In this sample, this clonotype turned up a few times. This could be a read error, since a much larger clone is one nucleotide away. V is TRBV12-3 or TRBV12-4 and J is TRBJ2-5; D not resolved. This CDR3 comprises 12 residues. The CDR3, as DNA: TGTGCCAGCAGCCAACCTGAAGAGACCCAGTGCTTC. It translates to CASSQPEETQCF.

Comment on this clonotype: One end of the junction does not line up with germline, which may come from a read error. This sequence joins TRBV10-3 and TRBJ1-6, with 7 bases lining up with TRBD1. This CDR3 contains 17 residues. Per the germline V gene, CDR1 is ENHRY and CDR2 is SYGVKD. CDR3 loop: CASSYGQACPYNSPLHF. In DNA form, the CDR3 reads TGTGCCAGCAGTTACGGACAGGCTTGCCCCTATAATTCACCCCTCCACTTT.

A word on this clonotype: One junction end disagrees with the germline gene, perhaps due to a read error. V and J are TRBV10-3 and TRBJ2-7; D perhaps matches TRBD2 (6 bases). Germline assignment: CDR1 ENHRY and CDR2 SYGVKD. The CDR3 extends over 16 amino acids. The CDR3 nucleotides read TGTGCCATCAGTGAGCTCGGCGGGACCTTCTCCGACGAGCAGTACTTC. Its translation: CAISELGGTFSDEQYF.

This clonotype was seen a handful of times. V usage is TRBV7-9 and J usage is TRBJ1-2, with D possibly matching TRBD1 (5 bases). This CDR3 has 11 residues. Germline-derived CDR1 and CDR2 are SEHNR and FQNEAQ (reference sequence). Deletions cut 8 bases from V and 8 bases from J, with 12 bases between. In DNA form, the CDR3 reads TGTGCCAGCCGCCGTGGGACCGGCTACACCTTC. Protein product: CASRRGTGYTF. The full variable domain, with the rest looked up from reference TRBV7-9 and TRBJ1-2, is DTGVSQNPRHKITKRGQNVTFRCDPISEHNRLYWYRQTLGQGPEFLTYFQNEAQLEKSRLLSDRFSAERPKGSFSTLEIQRTEQGDSAMYLCASRRGTGYTFGSGTRLTVV.

In this sample, this clonotype turned up many times. This chain joins TRBV12-3 or TRBV12-4 and TRBJ2-7, with TRBD1 as a possible D gene (5 bases). CDR3 length: 14 residues. Trimming took 5 bases from V and 0 from J, leaving 11 bases between them. The chain's CDR3 is CASSLDSRSYEQYF. The CDR3 DNA is TGTGCCAGCAGTCTCGACAGCCGCTCCTACGAGCAGTACTTC.

This clonotype was picked up many times. As DNA, the CDR3 is TGTGCCAGCAGTGCCTCCGGGACAGGTCCCTACGAGCAGTACTTC. It encodes CASSASGTGPYEQYF. The V gene is TRBV27, the J gene TRBJ2-7, with 8 bases that match TRBD1. CDR3 length: 15 amino acids. The trim removed 5 bases at V and 2 bases at J, leaving 8 bases unmatched. Germline lookup yields CDR1 MNHEY and CDR2 SMNVEV (reference sequence).

Many counts were recorded for this clonotype. This chain connects TRBV10-3 to TRBJ2-7, with D uncertain. Trimming took off 7 bases at V and 5 bases at J, with 15 bases between the two ends. The CDR3 is made up of 13 amino acids. Germline V gives CDR1 ENHRY, CDR2 SYGVKD. DNA for the CDR3: TGTGCCATCAAGTCCGGCTCGTTTCACGAGCAGTACTTC. This sequence encodes CAIKSGSFHEQYF.

The table lists this clonotype with many counts. The chain couples TRBV4-2 to TRBJ2-7; TRBD1 might be the D (6 bases). The V end was cut by 4 bases, the J end by 6 bases, with 25 bases between. The CDR3 is 17 residues long. Per the germline V gene, CDR1 is LGHNA and CDR2 is YNFKEQ. CDR3 sequence: CASSPGRGWGPDTEQYF. The CDR3 DNA reads as TGTGCCAGCAGCCCGGGACGGGGCTGGGGGCCGGATACCGAGCAGTACTTC.

The sample holds a few counts of this clonotype. In DNA form, the CDR3 reads TGTGCCAGCAGTTACTCGACAGGGGACGGGAGAGCTAACTATGGCTACACCTTC. Amino acid sequence: CASSYSTGDGRANYGYTF. The chain uses TRBV6-5 and TRBJ1-2, with 8 positions matching TRBD1. CDR3 length: 18 amino acids. The V and J ends lost 0 bases and 0 bases, in that order; junction bases with no gene match: 9. Germline CDR1 MNHEY, CDR2 SVGAGI.

At least ten counts were recorded for this clonotype. J is TRBJ2-6 and V is TRBV20-1; no definite D call. The germline gives CDR1 DFQATT, CDR2 SNEGSKA (reference sequence). Trimming removed 1 base at V and 2 bases at J, with 15 bases between. The CDR3 covers 17 residues. CDR3 region: CSARGTLGGTGANVLTF. Here the CDR3 DNA reads TGCAGTGCTAGAGGAACCCTCGGTGGGACTGGGGCCAACGTCCTGACTTTC.

V is TRBV20-1 and J is TRBJ2-2, with a weak D call TRBD2 (7 bases). The CDR3 runs to 15 residues. V was clipped by 3 bases and J by 1 base, with 12 bases between them. CDR1 is DFQATT, CDR2 SNEGSKA, per germline (reference sequence). CDR3 in amino acids: CSARGGGGNTGELFF. CDR3 bases: TGCAGTGCTAGGGGAGGGGGAGGGAACACCGGGGAGCTGTTTTTT.

DNA of the CDR3: TGTGCCAGCAGTGCCGGGGGGACAGGGGGCGATAAGACTGGAAACACCATATATTTT. Translated, it gives CASSAGGTGGDKTGNTIYF. The V gene is TRBV2, the J gene TRBJ1-3; 12 bases are a match to TRBD1. CDR3 length: 19 residues. J gave up 2 bases and V 4 bases, and 12 bases lay outside the gene matches. CDR1 and CDR2 (germline): SNHLY, FYNNEI.

On this clonotype itself: No conserved phenylalanine or tryptophan ends this CDR3, so it is likely a read error. Because the CDR3's place on the DNA is in doubt, the DNA is left out and the CDR3 is given as listed by TCRdb. The chain is built from TRBV29-1 and TRBJ1-5; TRBD1 is the table's D call, not checked against the DNA. Termini included, the CDR3 measures 16 amino acids. Germline assignment: CDR1 SQVTM and CDR2 ANQGSEA. The CDR3 reads CSVEDRGTVAISPSMV.

The chain links TRBV7-9 to TRBJ2-7, with 9 nucleotides matching TRBD1. After removal of 5 bases from V and 3 bases from J, the junction contained 11 bases not matched to a gene. The CDR3 is 16 amino acids. In germline, CDR1 is SEHNR, CDR2 FQNEAQ (reference sequence). The CDR3 protein is CASSASGTGSNYEQYF. The CDR3 DNA follows: TGTGCCAGCAGCGCCTCGGGGACAGGGTCTAACTACGAGCAGTACTTC.

The table lists this clonotype with many counts. CDR3 region: CASRRGPNANTGELFF. The CDR3 DNA reads TGTGCCAGCAGGAGGGGTCCCAACGCGAACACCGGGGAGCTGTTTTTT. The chain carries TRBV6-5 and TRBJ2-2; D may match TRBD1 or TRBD2 (5 bases each). This CDR3 is 16 amino acids long. Looked up from germline, CDR1 is MNHEY and CDR2 is SVGAGI. V was clipped by 6 bases and J by 0 bases, with 14 bases between them.

The gene calls are TRBV29-1 and TRBJ2-7; 14 bases line up with TRBD2. V shed 3 bases and J 3 bases; nucleotides not matched to a gene: 4. Germline lookup yields CDR1 SQVTM and CDR2 ANQGSEA. The CDR3 runs 15 residues. In DNA form, the CDR3 reads TGCAGCGTTGAGGGACTAGCGGGAGTTGGCTACGAGCAGTACTTC. Residues: CSVEGLAGVGYEQYF.

CDR3 sequence: CASSPPGLQETQYF. The DNA of the CDR3 is TGTGCCAGCTCACCTCCCGGGCTTCAAGAGACCCAGTACTTC. The V call is TRBV18, the J call TRBJ2-5; D uncertain. V was pared by 3 bases and J by 2 bases, with 10 bases between. Per germline, CDR1 KGHSH and CDR2 LQKENI. This CDR3 spans 14 amino acids.

As for this clonotype: A read error is possible here, since a much larger clone lies one base away. The chain uses TRBV7-8 and TRBJ2-7, with D uncertain. Per germline, CDR1 SGHVS and CDR2 FQNEAQ. V was clipped by 5 bases and J by 5 bases, with 16 bases between them. The CDR3 is made up of 14 amino acids. CDR3 DNA: TGTGCCAGCAGCCAGGTGGCAAGGGCCAACGAGCAGTACTTC. Its protein product is CASSQVARANEQYF. The variable domain in full, with the rest retrieved from reference TRBV7-8 and TRBJ2-7, is GAGVSQSPRYKVAKRGQDVALRCDPISGHVSLFWYQQALGQGPEFLTYFQNEAQLDKSGLPSDRFFAERPEGSVSTLKIQRTQQEDSAVYLCASSQVARANEQYFGPGTRLTVT.